This TCR beta chain was obtained from a study of blood T cell repertoires in COVID-19. Study summary: The United States, Italy and Spain provided the acute and convalescent COVID-19 samples. From T cells, B-cell-depleted T cells, or PBMCs came the material, which was cDNA or gDNA.

Enrolled during active infection, Seattle patients were then followed longitudinally. In the source study's methods: Using reference gene primer amplification, nucleated cell counts were estimated. Measured with immunoSEQ multiplex PCR; TCRdb has only the in-frame clones, and not every one. V and J calls and clone size are copied from that table; D and trimming were computed from the DNA. The sample consists of around 90,000 clones, about 91% of them appearing once. The sequence came from a man aged 50 to 60 with COVID-19, enrolled during active disease. The specimen sequenced was peripheral blood.

CDR3 nucleotides: TGTGCCAGCAGCTTATCAGGGGGTCCCTACGAGCAGTACTTC. Protein sequence: CASSLSGGPYEQYF. This sequence joins TRBV11-2 and TRBJ2-7; TRBD1 agrees at 7 bases. CDR3 size: 14 residues. Per the germline V gene, CDR1 is SGHAT and CDR2 is FQNNGV. J was trimmed by 2 bases and V by 2 bases; bases with no gene match: 3.